The rows below give T cell receptor beta chains drawn from one sample of a study of T cell changes during pregnancy in multiple sclerosis. Repertoires were generated with immunoSEQ multiplex PCR, while TCRdb's copy carries only in-frame clones and drops some. The sample comprises about 18,000 clones, more than 75% of which are singletons, and about 1.3% rests with the top ten. The specimen was CD4+ T cells from peripheral blood mononuclear cells, collected in the first trimester of pregnancy. These TCRs come from a female donor in good health, enrolled as a control in a pregnancy study. CDR3s include the opening cysteine and the closing phenylalanine or tryptophan. Fields, in order: D gene, V gene, J gene, clone size, CDR3 DNA, CDR3 protein. The D gene is left open where the match is weak. Not every row has a clone size; where given, it reads once, few, many or a size class.

D: TRBD1
V: TRBV2
J: TRBJ1-4
size: .
DNA: TGTGCCAGCAGCCAGGACAGGGTAGCTAATGAAAAACTGTTTTTT
CDR3: CASSQDRVANEKLFF

D: .
V: TRBV7-7
J: TRBJ1-4
size: .
DNA: TGTGAGGGGGAAAAACTGTTTTTT
CDR3: CEGEKLFF

D: TRBD2
V: TRBV30
J: TRBJ2-2
size: .
DNA: TGTGCCTGGAGTCAGGGCGGGAGTTATCCGGGGGAGCTGTTTTTT
CDR3: CAWSQGGSYPGELFF

D: .
V: TRBV7-2
J: TRBJ2-3
size: .
DNA: TGTGCCAGCAGCTACATATCCACAGATACGCAGTATTTT
CDR3: CASSYISTDTQYF

D: .
V: TRBV5-1
J: TRBJ2-5
size: .
DNA: TGCGCCAGCAGCTTCCAAGGGCTAGCAGAAGAGACCCAGTACTTC
CDR3: CASSFQGLAEETQYF

D: TRBD1
V: TRBV15
J: TRBJ1-4
size: .
DNA: TGTGCCACCAGCAGAGACTGGACAGGCCGGGACGAAAAACTGTTTTTT
CDR3: CATSRDWTGRDEKLFF

D: .
V: TRBV25-1
J: TRBJ1-1
size: once
DNA: TGTGCCAGCAGTGAGGTAGACAGGCGCACTGAAGCTTTCTTT
CDR3: CASSEVDRRTEAFF

D: TRBD1
V: TRBV30
J: TRBJ1-5
size: few
DNA: TGTGCCTGGAAACAGGGGGCCGGCAATCAGCCCCAGCATTTT
CDR3: CAWKQGAGNQPQHF

D: TRBD1
V: TRBV7-2
J: TRBJ1-5
size: few
DNA: TGTGCCAGCAGCTCAACCTCCGGGACAGGGTCCCTCAATCAGCCCCAGCATTTT
CDR3: CASSSTSGTGSLNQPQHF

D: TRBD1
V: TRBV7-8
J: TRBJ1-1
size: .
DNA: TGTGCCAGCAGCTCGGGACAGGGTACTGAAGCTTTCTTT
CDR3: CASSSGQGTEAFF

D: TRBD1
V: TRBV4-1
J: TRBJ1-3
size: .
DNA: TGCGCCAGCAGCCAGGGACAGCTATCTGGAAACACCATATATTTT
CDR3: CASSQGQLSGNTIYF

D: TRBD2
V: TRBV5-1
J: TRBJ2-7
size: .
DNA: TGCGCCAGCAGCTTCTCATTCAGACTAGCGGGGGGCTCCTACGAGCAGTACTTC
CDR3: CASSFSFRLAGGSYEQYF

D: TRBD1
V: TRBV6-5
J: TRBJ2-7
size: .
DNA: TGTGCCAGCAGTCGCATCCTACAGGGGGACGAGCAGTACTTC
CDR3: CASSRILQGDEQYF

D: .
V: TRBV4-3
J: TRBJ2-1
size: few
DNA: TGCGCCAGCAGCCAAGATCAGGGCGTAAGGGCGGGGAATGAGCAGTTCTTC
CDR3: CASSQDQGVRAGNEQFF

D: .
V: TRBV6-4
J: TRBJ2-4
size: .
DNA: TGTGCCAGCAGTGAAGGGGCGACCGGAAACATTCAGTACTTC
CDR3: CASSEGATGNIQYF

D: .
V: TRBV29-1
J: TRBJ1-1
size: .
DNA: TGCAGCGCCGCGTTCGTGGGGGCCGGTGAAGCTTTCTTT
CDR3: CSAAFVGAGEAFF

D: .
V: TRBV7-8
J: TRBJ1-1
size: .
DNA: TGTGCCAGCAGCTCCCTCCCGGGCACTGAAGCTTTCTTT
CDR3: CASSSLPGTEAFF

D: TRBD1
V: TRBV5-6
J: TRBJ1-1
size: .
DNA: TGTGCCAGCAGCTTACAGGGGAAAGGCACTGAAGCTTTCTTT
CDR3: CASSLQGKGTEAFF

D: TRBD2
V: TRBV6-6
J: TRBJ2-1
size: .
DNA: TGTGCCAGCAGTTACTCGGAAGCGGGAGGGTTCAATGAGCAGTTCTTC
CDR3: CASSYSEAGGFNEQFF

D: TRBD2
V: TRBV5-1
J: TRBJ2-5
size: once
DNA: TGCGCCAGCAGCTTGGCGGCTAGCGGGAGTAATTCCCAGTACTTC
CDR3: CASSLAASGSNSQYF

D: TRBD1
V: TRBV5-4
J: TRBJ1-2
size: .
DNA: TGTGCCAGCAGCTCTATTACAGGGGGCACCTATGGCTACACCTTC
CDR3: CASSSITGGTYGYTF

D: TRBD2
V: TRBV2
J: TRBJ2-3
size: .
DNA: TGTGCCAGCAGTGGCGTAGCGGGATTCTCAGATACGCAGTATTTT
CDR3: CASSGVAGFSDTQYF

D: .
V: TRBV5-1
J: TRBJ1-1
size: .
DNA: TGCGCCAGCAGCACCGGGGGGACTGAAGCTTTCTTT
CDR3: CASSTGGTEAFF

D: TRBD1
V: TRBV7-9
J: TRBJ2-7
size: .
DNA: TGTGCCAGCAGCTTAGGACAGGGGAGCTCCTACGAGCAGTACTTC
CDR3: CASSLGQGSSYEQYF

D: .
V: TRBV30
J: TRBJ1-1
size: .
DNA: TGTGCCTGGGCGGAGCTAGGGGGGGCGACTGAAGCTTTCTTT
CDR3: CAWAELGGATEAFF

D: .
V: TRBV21-1
J: TRBJ1-2
size: .
DNA: TGTGCCAGCAGCAAGGGCAGGGGGCGGTATGGCTACACCTTC
CDR3: CASSKGRGRYGYTF

D: .
V: TRBV2
J: TRBJ1-5
size: .
DNA: TGTGCCAGCAGTGTCTCTGGAGTTAGCAATCAGCCCCAGCATTTT
CDR3: CASSVSGVSNQPQHF

D: .
V: TRBV29-1
J: TRBJ1-2
size: .
DNA: TGCAGCGCGGGGGATAACTATGGCTACACCTTC
CDR3: CSAGDNYGYTF

D: .
V: TRBV5-6
J: TRBJ1-6
size: few
DNA: TGTGCCAGCAGCTTGGAACAGAGAAATTCACCCCTCCACTTT
CDR3: CASSLEQRNSPLHF

D: TRBD2
V: TRBV30
J: TRBJ2-1
size: .
DNA: TGTGCCCTCCGGTATTATAGCGGGAGGACTCAGGATGAGCAGTTCTTC
CDR3: CALRYYSGRTQDEQFF

D: TRBD1
V: TRBV7-9
J: TRBJ1-2
size: .
DNA: TGTGCCAGCAGCTCTGTTGGACAGGGGACCTTGGGAGGGGGTGGCTACACCTTC
CDR3: CASSSVGQGTLGGGGYTF

D: TRBD1
V: TRBV18
J: TRBJ1-1
size: .
DNA: TGTGCCAGCTCACCGGTGGGACAGGGACTTGAAGCTTTCTTT
CDR3: CASSPVGQGLEAFF